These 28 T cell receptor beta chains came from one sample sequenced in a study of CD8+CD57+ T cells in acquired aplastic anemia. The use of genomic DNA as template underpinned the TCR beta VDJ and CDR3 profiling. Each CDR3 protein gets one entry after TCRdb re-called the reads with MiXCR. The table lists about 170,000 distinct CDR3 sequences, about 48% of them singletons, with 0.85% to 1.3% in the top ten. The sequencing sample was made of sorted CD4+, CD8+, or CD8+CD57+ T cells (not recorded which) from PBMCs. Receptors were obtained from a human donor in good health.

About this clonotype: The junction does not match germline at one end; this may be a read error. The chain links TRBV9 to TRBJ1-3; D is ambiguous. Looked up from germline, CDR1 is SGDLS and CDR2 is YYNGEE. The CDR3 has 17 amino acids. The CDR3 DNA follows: TGCGCCAGCAGCCAAGTACTGGGCTCCATCTCTGGAAACACCATATATTTT. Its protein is CASSQVLGSISGNTIYF. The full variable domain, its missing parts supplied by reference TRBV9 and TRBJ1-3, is DSGVTQTPKHLITATGQRVTLRCSPRSGDLSVYWYQQSLDQGLQFLIQYYNGEERAKGNILERFSAQQFPDLHSELNLSSLELGDSALYFCASSQVLGSISGNTIYFGEGSWLTVV.

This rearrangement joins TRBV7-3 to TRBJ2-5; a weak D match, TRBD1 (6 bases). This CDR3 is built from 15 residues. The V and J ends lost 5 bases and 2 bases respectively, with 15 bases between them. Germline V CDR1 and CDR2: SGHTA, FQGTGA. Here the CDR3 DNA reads TGTGCCAGCAGCCCCACAGGGTCTGGGCAAGAGACCCAGTACTTC. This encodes CASSPTGSGQETQYF.

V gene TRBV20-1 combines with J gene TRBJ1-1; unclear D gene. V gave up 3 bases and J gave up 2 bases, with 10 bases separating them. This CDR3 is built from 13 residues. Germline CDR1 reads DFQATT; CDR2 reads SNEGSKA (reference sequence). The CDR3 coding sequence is TGCAGTGCTAGTACTGCTACCAACACTGAAGCTTTCTTT. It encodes CSASTATNTEAFF.

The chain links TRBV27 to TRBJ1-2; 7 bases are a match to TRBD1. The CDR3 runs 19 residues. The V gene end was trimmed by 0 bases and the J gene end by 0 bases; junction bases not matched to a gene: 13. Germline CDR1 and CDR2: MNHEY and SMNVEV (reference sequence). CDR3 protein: CASSLSLDRVITTNYGYTF. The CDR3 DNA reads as TGTGCCAGCAGTTTATCTCTCGACAGGGTCATTACGACTAACTATGGCTACACCTTC.

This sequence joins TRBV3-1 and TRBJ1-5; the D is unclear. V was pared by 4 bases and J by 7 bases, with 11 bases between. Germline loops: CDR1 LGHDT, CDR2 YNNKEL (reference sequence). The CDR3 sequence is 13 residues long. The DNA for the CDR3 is TGTGCCAGCAGCCTAGAGACGGGGCAGCCCCAGCATTTT. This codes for CASSLETGQPQHF.

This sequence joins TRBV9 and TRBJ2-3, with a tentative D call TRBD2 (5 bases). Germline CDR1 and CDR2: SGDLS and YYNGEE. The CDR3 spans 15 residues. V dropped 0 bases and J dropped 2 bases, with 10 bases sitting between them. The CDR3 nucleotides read TGTGCCAGCAGCGTAGGAGGGTTCGCCACAGATACGCAGTATTTT. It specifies CASSVGGFATDTQYF.

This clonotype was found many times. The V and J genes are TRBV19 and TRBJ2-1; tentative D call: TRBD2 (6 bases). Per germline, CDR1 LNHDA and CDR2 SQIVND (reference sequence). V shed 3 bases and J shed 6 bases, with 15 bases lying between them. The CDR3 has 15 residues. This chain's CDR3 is CASSITSQFGNEQFF. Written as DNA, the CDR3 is TGTGCCAGTAGTATTACTAGCCAGTTTGGCAATGAGCAGTTCTTC.

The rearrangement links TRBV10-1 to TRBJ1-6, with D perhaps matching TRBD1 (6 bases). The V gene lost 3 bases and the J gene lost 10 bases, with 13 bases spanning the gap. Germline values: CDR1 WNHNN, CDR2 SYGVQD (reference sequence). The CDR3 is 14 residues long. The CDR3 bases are TGCGCCAGCAGTGATGGGGGGGCAGGATCACCCCTCCACTTT. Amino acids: CASSDGGAGSPLHF.

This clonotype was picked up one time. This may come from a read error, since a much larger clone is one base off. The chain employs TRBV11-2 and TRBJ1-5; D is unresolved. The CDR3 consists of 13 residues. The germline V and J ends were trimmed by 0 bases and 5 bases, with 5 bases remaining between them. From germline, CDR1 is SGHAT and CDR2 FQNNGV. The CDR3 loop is CASSLEFYQPQHF. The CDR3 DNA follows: TGTGCCAGCAGCTTAGAGTTTTATCAGCCCCAGCATTTT.

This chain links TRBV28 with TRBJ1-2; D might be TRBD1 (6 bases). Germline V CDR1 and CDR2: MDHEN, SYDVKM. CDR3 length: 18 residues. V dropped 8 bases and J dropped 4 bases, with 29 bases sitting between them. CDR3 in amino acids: CASLPVQGSLQRGYGYTF. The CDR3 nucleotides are TGTGCCAGCCTCCCAGTACAGGGCAGCCTCCAGCGGGGCTATGGCTACACCTTC.

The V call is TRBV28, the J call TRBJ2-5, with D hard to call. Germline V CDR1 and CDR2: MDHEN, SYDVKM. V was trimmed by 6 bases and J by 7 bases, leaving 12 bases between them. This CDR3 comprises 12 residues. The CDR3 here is CASSLNSGTQYF. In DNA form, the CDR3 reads TGTGCCAGCAGCCTAAACTCAGGGACCCAGTACTTC.

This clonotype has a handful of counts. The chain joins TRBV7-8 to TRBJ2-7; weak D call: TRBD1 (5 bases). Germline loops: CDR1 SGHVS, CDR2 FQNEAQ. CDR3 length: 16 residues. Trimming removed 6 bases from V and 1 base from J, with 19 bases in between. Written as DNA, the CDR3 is TGTGCCAGCAGTTACCAACCTGGGGCCGTTTCCTACGAGCAGTACTTC. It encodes CASSYQPGAVSYEQYF. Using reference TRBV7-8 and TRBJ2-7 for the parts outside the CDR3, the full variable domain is GAGVSQSPRYKVAKRGQDVALRCDPISGHVSLFWYQQALGQGPEFLTYFQNEAQLDKSGLPSDRFFAERPEGSVSTLKIQRTQQEDSAVYLCASSYQPGAVSYEQYFGPGTRLTVT.

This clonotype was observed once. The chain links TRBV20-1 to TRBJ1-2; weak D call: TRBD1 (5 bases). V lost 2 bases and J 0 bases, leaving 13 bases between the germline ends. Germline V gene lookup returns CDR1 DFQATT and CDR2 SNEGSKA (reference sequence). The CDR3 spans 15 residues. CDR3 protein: CSARPVGEANYGYTF. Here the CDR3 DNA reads TGCAGTGCTAGACCTGTGGGGGAAGCTAACTATGGCTACACCTTC.

In DNA, the CDR3 is TGTGCCAGCAGCTTCGGGGACAGGGATACCGGGGAGCTGTTTTTT. Amino acid sequence: CASSFGDRDTGELFF. The V and J genes are TRBV11-2 and TRBJ2-2; TRBD1 aligns across 9 bases. This CDR3 has 15 residues. CDR1 is SGHAT, CDR2 FQNNGV, per germline. V lost 3 bases, J lost 5 bases, and 4 bases stayed unmatched. Filled out from reference TRBV11-2 and TRBJ2-2, the complete variable domain reads EAGVAQSPRYKIIEKRQSVAFWCNPISGHATLYWYQQILGQGPKLLIQFQNNGVVDDSQLPKDRFSAERLKGVDSTLKIQPAKLEDSAVYLCASSFGDRDTGELFFGEGSRLTVL.

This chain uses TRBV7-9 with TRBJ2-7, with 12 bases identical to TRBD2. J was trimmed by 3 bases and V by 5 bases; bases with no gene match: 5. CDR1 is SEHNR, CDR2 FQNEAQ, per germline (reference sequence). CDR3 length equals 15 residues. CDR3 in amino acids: CASSKASGRGYEQYF. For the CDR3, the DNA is TGTGCCAGCAGCAAAGCTAGCGGGAGGGGCTACGAGCAGTACTTC.

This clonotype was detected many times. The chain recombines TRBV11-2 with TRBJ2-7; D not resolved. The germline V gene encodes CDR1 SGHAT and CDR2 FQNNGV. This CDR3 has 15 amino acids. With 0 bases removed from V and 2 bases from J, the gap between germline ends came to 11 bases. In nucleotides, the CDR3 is TGTGCCAGCAGCTTAGACCGGCTGCCAACCTACGAGCAGTACTTC. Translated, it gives CASSLDRLPTYEQYF.

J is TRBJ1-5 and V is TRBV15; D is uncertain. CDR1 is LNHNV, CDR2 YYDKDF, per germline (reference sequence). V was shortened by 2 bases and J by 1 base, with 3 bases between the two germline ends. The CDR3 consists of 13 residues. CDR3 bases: TGTGCCACCAGCAGACGGAGCAATCAGCCCCAGCATTTT. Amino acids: CATSRRSNQPQHF.

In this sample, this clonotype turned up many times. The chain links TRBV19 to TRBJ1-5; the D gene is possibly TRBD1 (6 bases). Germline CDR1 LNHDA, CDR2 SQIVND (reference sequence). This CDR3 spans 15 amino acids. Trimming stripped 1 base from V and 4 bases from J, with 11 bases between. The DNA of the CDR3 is TGTGCCAGTAGTATAGCGGGGGCGCGGAATCAGCCCCAGCATTTT. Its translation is CASSIAGARNQPQHF.

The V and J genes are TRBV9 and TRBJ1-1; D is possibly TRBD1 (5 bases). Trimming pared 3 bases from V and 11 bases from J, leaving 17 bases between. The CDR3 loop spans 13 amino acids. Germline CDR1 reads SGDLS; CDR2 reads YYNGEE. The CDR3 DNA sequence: TGTGCCAGCAGCGCAGCTGATGGGACTACGGCTTTCTTT. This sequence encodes CASSAADGTTAFF.

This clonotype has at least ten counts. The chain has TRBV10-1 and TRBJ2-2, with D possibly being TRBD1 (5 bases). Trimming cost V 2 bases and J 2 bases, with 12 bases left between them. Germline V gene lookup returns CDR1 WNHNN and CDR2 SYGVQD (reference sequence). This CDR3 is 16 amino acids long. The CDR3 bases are TGCGCCAGCAGTGAGGGGGCGACGACCAACACCGGGGAGCTGTTTTTT. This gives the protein CASSEGATTNTGELFF.

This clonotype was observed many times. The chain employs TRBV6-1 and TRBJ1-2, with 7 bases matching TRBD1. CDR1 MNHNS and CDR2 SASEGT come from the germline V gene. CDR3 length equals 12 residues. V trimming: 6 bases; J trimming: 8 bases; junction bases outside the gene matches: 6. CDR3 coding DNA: TGTGCCAGCAGCAAGACAGGGACAGGCTACACCTTC. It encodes CASSKTGTGYTF.

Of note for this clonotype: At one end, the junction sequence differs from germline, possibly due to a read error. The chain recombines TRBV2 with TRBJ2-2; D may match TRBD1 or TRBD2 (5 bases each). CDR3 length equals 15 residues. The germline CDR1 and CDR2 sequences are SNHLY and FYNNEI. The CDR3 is CASRKGTTNTGELLF. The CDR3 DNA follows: TGTGCCAGCCGCAAGGGGACCACGAACACCGGGGAGCTGCTTTTC. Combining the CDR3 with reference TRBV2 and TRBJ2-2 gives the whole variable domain EPEVTQTPSHQVTQMGQEVILRCVPISNHLYFYWYRQILGQKVEFLVSFYNNEISEKSEIFDDQFSVERPDGSNFTLKIRSTKLEDSAMYFCASRKGTTNTGELLFGEGSRLTVL.

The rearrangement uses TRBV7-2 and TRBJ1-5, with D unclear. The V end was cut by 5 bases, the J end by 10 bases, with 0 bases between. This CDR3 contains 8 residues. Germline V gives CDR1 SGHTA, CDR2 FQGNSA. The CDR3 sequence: CASSPQHF. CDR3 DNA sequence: TGTGCCAGCAGCCCCCAGCATTTT.

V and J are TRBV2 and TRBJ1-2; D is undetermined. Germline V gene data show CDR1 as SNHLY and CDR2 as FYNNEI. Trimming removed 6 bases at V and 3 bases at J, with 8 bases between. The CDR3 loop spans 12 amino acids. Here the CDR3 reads CASRPTDYGYTF. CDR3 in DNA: TGTGCCAGCAGGCCCACAGACTATGGCTACACCTTC.

The CDR3 reads CAWSAQMGTEAFF. CDR3 coding DNA: TGTGCCTGGAGTGCCCAGATGGGCACTGAAGCTTTCTTT. The chain uses TRBV30 and TRBJ1-1, with D hard to call. Germline-derived CDR1 and CDR2 are GTSNPN and SVGIG (reference sequence). V gave up 1 base and J gave up 4 bases, with 10 bases separating them. The length of the CDR3 is 13 residues.

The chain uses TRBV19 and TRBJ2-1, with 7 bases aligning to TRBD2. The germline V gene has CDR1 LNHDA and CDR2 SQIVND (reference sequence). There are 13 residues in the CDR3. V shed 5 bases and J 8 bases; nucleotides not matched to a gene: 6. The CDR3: CASSQLARDEQFF. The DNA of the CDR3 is TGTGCCAGTAGTCAACTAGCGAGGGATGAGCAGTTCTTC.

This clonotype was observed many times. This CDR3 reads CSAPARTTYYEQYF. The CDR3 DNA reads TGCAGTGCTCCGGCCAGGACCACCTACTACGAGCAGTACTTC. The chain combines TRBV20-1 with TRBJ2-7, with D unclear. From germline, CDR1 is DFQATT and CDR2 SNEGSKA (reference sequence). Trimming shortened V by 5 bases and J by 3 bases, and 17 bases separated the two germline ends. The CDR3 is made up of 14 amino acids.

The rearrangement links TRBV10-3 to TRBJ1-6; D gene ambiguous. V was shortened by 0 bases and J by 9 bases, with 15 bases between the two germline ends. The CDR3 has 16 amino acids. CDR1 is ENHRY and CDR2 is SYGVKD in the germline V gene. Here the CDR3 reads CAISESGRQESSPLHF. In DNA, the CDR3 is TGTGCCATCAGTGAGTCGGGCCGGCAAGAGAGTTCACCCCTCCACTTT.